These 27 T cell receptor beta chains originate from one sample sequenced in a study of vaccination effects on CD4 cells after COVID-19. Antigen specificity for these receptors is unknown. The table came from immunoSEQ multiplex PCR; TCRdb's copy has only in-frame clones and leaves some out. The repertoire consists of around 69,000 clones, with less than 80% occurring once and the leading ten covering more than 2%. Cells that had been cultured for roughly eleven days were the source of isolated CD4+ T cells. It was two doses of either the BNT162b2 or mRNA-1273 vaccine that participants received. Sequencing was performed on CD4+ T cells from PBMCs cultured without peptide, taken after COVID-19 vaccination. The receptor set was obtained from a human donor who received a COVID-19 vaccine.

This clone was counted once. The chain is built from TRBV7-9 and TRBJ2-1; 8 nucleotides match TRBD1. V shed 4 bases, J shed 4 bases, and the junction held 9 bases outside the gene matches. The CDR3 loop spans 16 amino acids. CDR1 SEHNR and CDR2 FQNEAQ come from the germline V gene (reference sequence). CDR3 coding DNA: TGTGCCAGCAGCTCCGACAGGGGAGGATGGTACAATGAGCAGTTCTTC. Protein product: CASSSDRGGWYNEQFF.

This clone came up a few times. CDR3 sequence: CASSSSASGGNGYTF. CDR3 DNA sequence: TGTGCCAGCAGCTCATCGGCCTCCGGGGGTAATGGCTACACCTTC. The chain combines TRBV7-6 with TRBJ1-2; possibly TRBD1 for D (5 bases). Germline V lookup: CDR1 SGHVS, CDR2 FNYEAQ. The V end was cut by 4 bases, the J end by 6 bases, with 18 bases between. The CDR3 contains 15 residues.

This sequence joins TRBV12-5 and TRBJ2-1, with TRBD2 matching 14 bases. The CDR3 runs 17 residues. J was trimmed by 7 bases and V by 1 base; bases with no gene match: 6. Germline-derived CDR1 and CDR2 are LGHNT and FRNRAP. In DNA form, the CDR3 reads TGTGCTAGTGGTTTGGGACTAGCGGGGGGGCTTGGGAATGAGCAGTTCTTC. Protein product: CASGLGLAGGLGNEQFF.

This chain links TRBV4-2 with TRBJ2-3; 9 bases are shared with TRBD2. Germline lookup yields CDR1 LGHNA and CDR2 YNFKEQ. Germline trimming cut 1 base from V and 4 bases from J; bases unmatched to any gene: 3. This CDR3 comprises 15 residues. The CDR3 loop reads CASSQGLAGPDTQYF. The CDR3 DNA follows: TGTGCCAGCAGCCAAGGTCTAGCGGGGCCAGATACGCAGTATTTT.

The chain is built from TRBV5-1 and TRBJ2-2, with a weak D call TRBD2 (6 bases). The CDR3 consists of 15 residues. The V and J ends lost 4 bases and 5 bases respectively, with 15 bases between them. Germline V lookup: CDR1 SGHRS, CDR2 YFSETQ. CDR3 nucleotide sequence: TGCGCCAGCAGCCCCACCCCTGGGGGGACCGGGGAGCTGTTTTTT. As protein: CASSPTPGGTGELFF.

The chain couples TRBV6-6 to TRBJ1-4, with D uncertain. Per germline, CDR1 MNHNY and CDR2 SVGAGI (reference sequence). V was shortened by 0 bases and J by 7 bases, with 12 bases between the two germline ends. The CDR3 has 15 amino acids. The CDR3 nucleotides are TGTGCCAGCAGTTACTCCGGCAGGTCGATTGAAAAACTGTTTTTT. As protein: CASSYSGRSIEKLFF.

The count of this clone is one. The chain is built from TRBV7-9 and TRBJ1-6; D is unclear. The V gene lost 0 bases and the J gene lost 1 base, with 7 bases spanning the gap. This CDR3 is built from 16 residues. Germline V gene lookup returns CDR1 SEHNR and CDR2 FQNEAQ (reference sequence). The DNA of the CDR3 is TGTGCCAGCAGCTTAGCAGGGAATTCCTATAATTCACCCCTCCACTTT. Amino acid sequence: CASSLAGNSYNSPLHF.

The gene calls are TRBV6-6 and TRBJ2-2; D possibly matches TRBD1 or TRBD2 (5 bases each). Trimming stripped 6 bases from V and 7 bases from J, with 15 bases between. Germline lookup yields CDR1 MNHNY and CDR2 SVGAGI (reference sequence). CDR3 length: 14 amino acids. The CDR3 DNA sequence: TGTGCCAGCAGGAAGACAGAGAGGGGCGGGGAGCTGTTTTTT. Translated, it gives CASRKTERGGELFF.

This clone has only a few counts. V gene TRBV30 combines with J gene TRBJ1-6, with D possibly TRBD1 on 5 matching bases. Per the germline V gene, CDR1 is GTSNPN and CDR2 is SVGIG (reference sequence). This CDR3 contains 14 residues. V was clipped by 2 bases and J by 9 bases, with 14 bases between them. In DNA, the CDR3 is TGTGCCTGGAGTTCGGGGGGGTCAGGTTCACCCCTCCACTTT. The encoded protein is CAWSSGGSGSPLHF. Looking up the rest from reference TRBV30 and TRBJ1-6 gives the full variable domain: SQTIHQWPATLVQPVGSPLSLECTVEGTSNPNLYWYRQAAGRGLQLLFYSVGIGQISSEVPQNLSASRPQDRQFILSSKKLLLSDSGFYLCAWSSGGSGSPLHFGNGTRLTVT.

The chain couples TRBV24-1 to TRBJ2-5, with TRBD1 identical over 12 bases. The ends lost 5 bases at V and 4 bases at J; junction bases unmatched: 7. CDR1 and CDR2 from the germline V gene are KGHDR and SFDVKD. This CDR3 is 16 amino acids long. This CDR3 reads CATSGPGQGASETQYF. DNA of the CDR3: TGTGCCACCAGTGGGCCGGGACAGGGGGCTTCAGAGACCCAGTACTTC.

The chain links TRBV7-9 to TRBJ2-1; tentative D call: TRBD2 (6 bases). The CDR3 covers 14 residues. CDR1 and CDR2 (germline): SEHNR, FQNEAQ (reference sequence). V was pared by 0 bases and J by 4 bases, with 7 bases between. Here the CDR3 reads CASSLAGGYNEQFF. In DNA, the CDR3 is TGTGCCAGCAGCTTAGCGGGGGGATACAATGAGCAGTTCTTC.

The CDR3 sequence is CSVSSGRGDSPLHF. The CDR3 DNA sequence: TGCAGCGTTAGTTCAGGACGGGGCGATTCACCCCTCCACTTT. The genes are TRBV29-1 and TRBJ1-6, with D possibly being TRBD1 (5 bases). Trimming removed 5 bases from V and 8 bases from J, with 16 bases in between. The CDR3 is made up of 14 amino acids. The germline V gene encodes CDR1 SQVTM and CDR2 ANQGSEA.

In this sample, this clone turned up once. V gene TRBV7-2 combines with J gene TRBJ1-5; tentatively, D is TRBD1 (6 bases). Germline V gene sequence: CDR1 SGHTA, CDR2 FQGNSA. The CDR3 has 15 amino acids. The V end was cut by 6 bases, the J end by 3 bases, with 15 bases between. The CDR3 DNA reads as TGTGCCAGCAGTTCAAACAGGGCACCCAATCAGCCCCAGCATTTT. Protein product: CASSSNRAPNQPQHF. Filled out from reference TRBV7-2 and TRBJ1-5, the complete variable domain reads GAGVSQSPSNKVTEKGKDVELRCDPISGHTALYWYRQSLGQGLEFLIYFQGNSAPDKSGLPSDRFSAERTGGSVSTLTIQRTQQEDSAVYLCASSSNRAPNQPQHFGDGTRLSIL.

This chain connects TRBV7-2 to TRBJ1-1; D might be TRBD1 (5 bases). V was trimmed by 2 bases and J by 4 bases, leaving 20 bases between them. The CDR3 is 17 amino acids. Germline values: CDR1 SGHTA, CDR2 FQGNSA. The CDR3 coding sequence is TGTGCCAGCAGCTTAAGACGCCTCGGGGGAGGTAGCACTGAAGCTTTCTTT. This translates into CASSLRRLGGGSTEAFF.

The V gene is TRBV28, the J gene TRBJ1-2; maybe TRBD1 (5 bases). Looked up from germline, CDR1 is MDHEN and CDR2 is SYDVKM. V was cut by 6 bases and J by 8 bases, with 13 bases left in between. This CDR3 comprises 12 residues. The CDR3 protein is CASRQGDFGYTF. CDR3 in DNA: TGTGCCAGCAGACAAGGGGACTTCGGCTACACCTTC.

The V gene is TRBV5-6, the J gene TRBJ2-1; possible D gene TRBD2, 5 bases. The germline CDR1 and CDR2 sequences are SGHDT and YYEEEE. The V gene lost 1 base and the J gene lost 7 bases, with 18 bases spanning the gap. CDR3 length: 16 amino acids. In DNA form, the CDR3 reads TGTGCCAGCAGCTTGCCAGGACTTAGGGAGTGGAATGAGCAGTTCTTC. Its protein product is CASSLPGLREWNEQFF.

This rearrangement joins TRBV6-2 or TRBV6-3 to TRBJ2-7, with D unclear. CDR3 length equals 13 residues. The germline CDR1 and CDR2 sequences are MNHEY and SVGEGT. The V end was cut by 4 bases, the J end by 0 bases, with 7 bases between. The CDR3 coding sequence is TGTGCCAGCAGTTTCCCGAACTCCTACGAGCAGTACGTC. It yields the protein CASSFPNSYEQYV.

The genes are TRBV24-1 and TRBJ1-1; D remains ambiguous. The CDR3 length is 13 residues. From germline, CDR1 is KGHDR and CDR2 SFDVKD. Deletions cut 4 bases from V and 0 bases from J, with 5 bases between. The CDR3 bases are TGTGCCACCAGTGAGGCTTTGAACACTGAAGCTTTCTTT. Protein sequence: CATSEALNTEAFF.

The V call is TRBV27, the J call TRBJ1-2, with D perhaps matching TRBD1 (5 bases). Between the trimmed V and J ends, which lost 3 bases and 0 bases, there was a span of 26 bases. The CDR3 covers 20 residues. Germline CDR1 MNHEY, CDR2 SMNVEV (reference sequence). The CDR3 reads CASSFRPRGQGLSPNYGYTF. DNA of the CDR3: TGTGCCAGCAGTTTTCGGCCTCGGGGCCAGGGCCTGTCTCCTAACTATGGCTACACCTTC.

The rearrangement joins TRBV5-8 to TRBJ2-3, with D tentatively TRBD1 or TRBD2 (5 bases each). The V end lost 7 bases, the J end lost 2 bases, and 23 bases lay between the germline ends. CDR3 length: 17 residues. Germline assignment: CDR1 SGHTS and CDR2 YDEGEE. The CDR3 loop is CASPTGLQGWFTDTQYF. The CDR3 DNA reads TGTGCCAGCCCCACGGGGCTCCAGGGTTGGTTCACAGATACGCAGTATTTT. Based on the CDR3 plus reference TRBV5-8 and TRBJ2-3, the full variable domain is EAGVTQSPTHLIKTRGQQATLRCSPISGHTSVYWYQQALGLGLQFLLWYDEGEERNRGNFPPRFSGRQFPNYSSELNVNALELEDSALYLCASPTGLQGWFTDTQYFGPGTRLTVL.

This clone showed up just once. The chain couples TRBV30 to TRBJ1-3; unclear D gene. Germline values: CDR1 GTSNPN, CDR2 SVGIG (reference sequence). The CDR3 runs 15 residues. Trimming left V 0 bases short and J 2 bases short, with 11 bases between. The CDR3 here is CAWSVVSGAGNTIYF. The CDR3, as DNA: TGTGCCTGGAGTGTAGTTTCGGGAGCTGGAAACACCATATATTTT.

The chain couples TRBV18 to TRBJ2-1, with 7 bases matching TRBD1. Germline CDR1 and CDR2: KGHSH and LQKENI. This CDR3 has 15 amino acids. V shed 3 bases and J 0 bases; nucleotides not matched to a gene: 2. The CDR3 region is CASSPRGYSYNEQFF. The DNA of the CDR3 is TGTGCCAGCTCACCCAGGGGGTACTCCTACAATGAGCAGTTCTTC. The whole variable domain, remainder taken from reference TRBV18 and TRBJ2-1, is NAGVMQNPRHLVRRRGQEARLRCSPMKGHSHVYWYRQLPEEGLKFMVYLQKENIIDESGMPKERFSAEFPKEGPSILRIQQVVRGDSAAYFCASSPRGYSYNEQFFGPGTRLTVL.

CDR3 in amino acids: CARLQGAYQPQHF. DNA for the CDR3: TGTGCCAGACTACAGGGGGCGTATCAGCCCCAGCATTTT. The chain combines TRBV6-5 with TRBJ1-5; 9 positions agree with TRBD1. The CDR3 runs 13 residues. The J segment lost 5 bases and the V segment lost 9 bases, leaving 5 bases of the junction unmatched. Germline V gene sequence: CDR1 MNHEY, CDR2 SVGAGI.

Only one count was recorded for this clone. The chain combines TRBV18 with TRBJ2-2, with 7 nucleotides matching TRBD2. There are 17 residues in the CDR3. Germline CDR1 is KGHSH and CDR2 is LQKENI. Trimming at V came to 0 bases and at J to 0 bases, leaving 4 bases not matched to a gene. CDR3 in amino acids: CASSPPRGTSNTGELFF. For the CDR3, the DNA is TGTGCCAGCTCACCACCGCGGGGGACGTCGAACACCGGGGAGCTGTTTTTT.

This chain joins TRBV7-2 and TRBJ2-2; D gene ambiguous. V shed 2 bases and J shed 1 base, with 8 bases lying between them. The germline gives CDR1 SGHTA, CDR2 FQGNSA. The CDR3 runs 15 residues. The CDR3, as DNA: TGTGCCAGCAGCTTACTTGGCAAGAACACCGGGGAGCTGTTTTTT. This sequence encodes CASSLLGKNTGELFF.

This chain joins TRBV7-2 and TRBJ1-1; tentative D call: TRBD1 (5 bases). Germline lookup yields CDR1 SGHTA and CDR2 FQGNSA. This CDR3 region has 13 residues. Trimming took 2 bases from V and 1 from J, leaving 5 bases between them. CDR3 in amino acids: CASSLQGNTEAFF. The CDR3 bases are TGTGCCAGCAGCTTACAGGGGAACACTGAAGCTTTCTTT.

The genes are TRBV9 and TRBJ1-6; 10 bases agree with TRBD1. Losses at the gene ends were 3 bases for V and 9 bases for J; bases not matched to a gene: 12. CDR1 and CDR2 (germline): SGDLS, YYNGEE. The CDR3 spans 17 residues. The CDR3 region is CASSARTGTGAISPLHF. Written as DNA, the CDR3 is TGTGCCAGCAGCGCCCGAACCGGGACAGGGGCTATTTCACCCCTCCACTTT. Based on the CDR3 plus reference TRBV9 and TRBJ1-6, the full variable domain is DSGVTQTPKHLITATGQRVTLRCSPRSGDLSVYWYQQSLDQGLQFLIQYYNGEERAKGNILERFSAQQFPDLHSELNLSSLELGDSALYFCASSARTGTGAISPLHFGNGTRLTVT.